Presented here are 30 T cell receptor beta chains from one specimen sequenced in a study of T-cell memory formation after mild COVID-19. TCRdb re-called the 5' RACE reads with MiXCR, one entry per CDR3 protein. Among about half a million distinct CDR3 sequences listed, over 15% were seen once. Material for sequencing was PBMCs or a T cell subset sorted from them (not recorded which). The source of these receptors is an adult woman who had mild COVID-19 (a few samples of this study predate the infection). Cell type and time point are not known.

The chain joins TRBV20-1 to TRBJ2-3; no definite D call. V was shortened by 7 bases and J by 5 bases, with 4 bases between the two germline ends. From germline, CDR1 is DFQATT and CDR2 SNEGSKA (reference sequence). The CDR3 contains 9 residues. The CDR3 is CSVGDTQYF. The CDR3 nucleotides read TGCAGTGTAGGAGATACGCAGTATTTT.

The rearrangement uses TRBV7-9 and TRBJ1-2, with D maybe TRBD1 (5 bases). V was clipped by 1 base and J by 2 bases, with 8 bases between them. The germline gives CDR1 SEHNR, CDR2 FQNEAQ (reference sequence). The CDR3 runs 14 residues. Written as DNA, the CDR3 is TGTGCCAGCAGCTTAGTAGGGGCAAACTATGGCTACACCTTC. It codes for CASSLVGANYGYTF. The full variable domain, with the rest looked up from reference TRBV7-9 and TRBJ1-2, is DTGVSQNPRHKITKRGQNVTFRCDPISEHNRLYWYRQTLGQGPEFLTYFQNEAQLEKSRLLSDRFSAERPKGSFSTLEIQRTEQGDSAMYLCASSLVGANYGYTFGSGTRLTVV.

This clonotype was counted between two and nine times. The chain is built from TRBV9 and TRBJ2-7, with 8 bases aligning to TRBD1. Germline trimming cut 3 bases from V and 3 bases from J; bases unmatched to any gene: 8. CDR1 and CDR2 from the germline V gene are SGDLS and YYNGEE. The CDR3 totals 15 residues. In nucleotides, the CDR3 is TGTGCCAGCAGCGCAGGACAGGGCCAAAACTACGAGCAGTACTTC. Translation gives CASSAGQGQNYEQYF.

This chain connects TRBV7-8 to TRBJ2-2, with D perhaps matching TRBD1 (5 bases). The V gene lost 1 base and the J gene lost 5 bases, with 11 bases spanning the gap. Germline lookup yields CDR1 SGHVS and CDR2 FQNEAQ. The CDR3 totals 15 residues. CDR3 in amino acids: CASSLGRQLTGELFF. CDR3 nucleotides: TGTGCCAGCAGCTTAGGGCGACAGTTAACCGGGGAGCTGTTTTTT.

The chain couples TRBV7-2 to TRBJ2-2, with D possibly matching TRBD2 (5 bases). This CDR3 contains 17 residues. The germline CDR1 and CDR2 sequences are SGHTA and FQGNSA. V lost 5 bases and J 4 bases, leaving 20 bases between the germline ends. The CDR3 DNA follows: TGTGCCAGCAGCCGGAGGCAGCCCACGACGGGCACCGGGGAGCTGTTTTTT. Residues: CASSRRQPTTGTGELFF.

V gene TRBV9 combines with J gene TRBJ2-7, with TRBD1 identical over 10 bases. Germline assignment: CDR1 SGDLS and CDR2 YYNGEE. V trimming: 4 bases; J trimming: 6 bases; junction bases outside the gene matches: 7. CDR3 length: 14 amino acids. CDR3 sequence: CASSSGTGASEQYF. In DNA form, the CDR3 reads TGTGCCAGCAGCTCCGGGACAGGGGCGTCCGAGCAGTACTTC. Looking up the rest from reference TRBV9 and TRBJ2-7 gives the full variable domain: DSGVTQTPKHLITATGQRVTLRCSPRSGDLSVYWYQQSLDQGLQFLIQYYNGEERAKGNILERFSAQQFPDLHSELNLSSLELGDSALYFCASSSGTGASEQYFGPGTRLTVT.

The chain is built from TRBV12-3 or TRBV12-4 and TRBJ2-1; 10 bases line up with TRBD1. J was trimmed by 2 bases and V by 5 bases; bases with no gene match: 0. The CDR3 covers 14 residues. Here the CDR3 reads CASSGTGAYNEQFF. DNA for the CDR3: TGTGCCAGCAGTGGGACAGGGGCCTACAATGAGCAGTTCTTC.

This clonotype has a handful of counts. The V and J genes are TRBV12-3 or TRBV12-4 and TRBJ1-3; D is unresolved. CDR3 length: 12 residues. V was cut by 8 bases and J by 1 base, with 6 bases left in between. CDR3 residues: CASLNSGNTIYF. The CDR3 region has the DNA TGTGCCAGCTTGAATTCTGGAAACACCATATATTTT.

V and J are TRBV29-1 and TRBJ2-2; maybe TRBD2 (6 bases). The ends were cut back, 3 bases at V and 5 bases at J, with 13 bases in the middle. Looked up from germline, CDR1 is SQVTM and CDR2 is ANQGSEA. The CDR3 contains 14 residues. CDR3 residues: CSVDDGAGTGELFF. CDR3 DNA: TGCAGCGTTGACGACGGGGCGGGGACCGGGGAGCTGTTTTTT.

This clonotype was detected ten times or more. The chain combines TRBV6-5 with TRBJ2-7; no firm D call. The CDR3 extends over 12 amino acids. With 3 bases removed from V and 2 bases from J, the gap between germline ends came to 5 bases. In germline, CDR1 is MNHEY, CDR2 SVGAGI. CDR3 nucleotides: TGTGCCAGCAGTTATTCAACCTACGAGCAGTACTTC. Encoded protein: CASSYSTYEQYF.

This clonotype turned up a few times. The chain recombines TRBV5-1 with TRBJ1-2, with 10 bases lining up with TRBD1. The trim removed 2 bases at V and 6 bases at J, leaving 13 bases unmatched. CDR3 length: 17 amino acids. In germline, CDR1 is SGHRS, CDR2 YFSETQ. The CDR3 nucleotides read TGCGCCAGCAGCTTTGGGGGGACCGGGACAGGGGTGAATGGCTACACCTTC. This gives the protein CASSFGGTGTGVNGYTF.

The CDR3 nucleotides are TGCAGTGCTAGAGACCCAACCACTCCAACTAATGAAAAACTGTTTTTT. Amino acids: CSARDPTTPTNEKLFF. The rearrangement joins TRBV20-1 to TRBJ1-4, with D unclear. Trimming pared 0 bases from V and 0 bases from J, leaving 11 bases between. Per germline, CDR1 DFQATT and CDR2 SNEGSKA (reference sequence). The CDR3 length is 16 residues.

Only a few counts were recorded for this clonotype. This chain uses TRBV4-3 with TRBJ1-2; maybe TRBD1 (6 bases). The V end was cut by 1 base, the J end by 2 bases, with 11 bases between. Germline lookup yields CDR1 LGHNA and CDR2 YSLEER. This CDR3 has 15 amino acids. In DNA form, the CDR3 reads TGCGCCAGCAGCCAAGTCAGCAGGGGCAACTATGGCTACACCTTC. Translated, it gives CASSQVSRGNYGYTF.

The rearrangement joins TRBV24-1 to TRBJ1-2, with 10 bases matching TRBD1. CDR1 is KGHDR, CDR2 SFDVKD, per germline. This CDR3 has 15 amino acids. V trimming: 4 bases; J trimming: 6 bases; junction bases outside the gene matches: 7. The CDR3 region is CATSDVRDRGNGYTF. The CDR3 DNA follows: TGTGCCACCAGTGACGTCCGGGACAGGGGAAATGGCTACACCTTC.

This clonotype was recorded a few times. The chain links TRBV5-1 to TRBJ1-3, with TRBD1 identical over 8 bases. The CDR3 is made up of 15 amino acids. Trimming at V came to 4 bases and at J to 9 bases, leaving 12 bases not matched to a gene. CDR1 and CDR2 from the germline V gene are SGHRS and YFSETQ. CDR3 bases: TGCGCCAGCAGCCCCGCGGACAGGGTGTCGGGCACCATATATTTT. Translating it yields CASSPADRVSGTIYF.

The chain couples TRBV9 to TRBJ1-2; tentatively, D is TRBD1 (5 bases). The germline CDR1 and CDR2 sequences are SGDLS and YYNGEE. This CDR3 has 16 amino acids. V was cut by 2 bases and J by 0 bases, with 14 bases left in between. CDR3 sequence reads: CASSVNQGPANYGYTF. The DNA of the CDR3 is TGTGCCAGCAGCGTCAATCAGGGTCCGGCTAACTATGGCTACACCTTC.

This clonotype came up many times. The chain recombines TRBV19 with TRBJ2-1; D is unresolved. CDR1 and CDR2 (germline): LNHDA, SQIVND (reference sequence). The germline V and J ends were trimmed by 9 bases and 3 bases, with 6 bases remaining between them. The length of the CDR3 is 11 residues. DNA for the CDR3: TGTGCCAGCGACAACTACAATGAGCAGTTCTTC. It codes for CASDNYNEQFF.

The chain uses TRBV7-9 and TRBJ2-3, with no clear D. The germline V gene has CDR1 SEHNR and CDR2 FQNEAQ (reference sequence). The V end lost 3 bases, the J end lost 1 base, and 8 bases lay between the germline ends. CDR3 size: 14 residues. The CDR3 sequence: CASSFRPGTDTQYF. DNA of the CDR3: TGTGCCAGCAGCTTCCGTCCCGGCACAGATACGCAGTATTTT.

This clonotype showed up just a few times. The CDR3 reads CSARLARQAEVGTEAFF. The CDR3 coding sequence is TGCAGTGCTAGACTGGCTCGACAGGCGGAGGTTGGTACTGAAGCTTTCTTT. This chain uses TRBV20-1 with TRBJ1-1, with D maybe TRBD1 (6 bases). Germline CDR1 is DFQATT and CDR2 is SNEGSKA (reference sequence). CDR3 length: 17 amino acids. V dropped 2 bases and J dropped 5 bases, with 24 bases sitting between them.

The V call is TRBV7-2, the J call TRBJ2-7; D not certain. Trimming stripped 2 bases from V and 2 bases from J, with 10 bases between. The CDR3 spans 14 residues. Germline CDR1 and CDR2: SGHTA and FQGNSA. The CDR3 protein is CASSLSDPPYEQYF. The CDR3 region has the DNA TGTGCCAGCAGCTTATCGGACCCACCCTACGAGCAGTACTTC.

DNA of the CDR3: TGCGCCAGCAGCTTGGTACCGCTCGGGACAGGATATAGCAATCAGCCCCAGCATTTT. This sequence encodes CASSLVPLGTGYSNQPQHF. The chain combines TRBV5-1 with TRBJ1-5; 8 bases line up with TRBD1. The CDR3 runs 19 residues. CDR1 is SGHRS, CDR2 YFSETQ, per germline. V was pared by 0 bases and J by 0 bases, with 11 bases of the junction left unmatched.

This clonotype was seen a few times. The genes are TRBV15 and TRBJ2-1, with 10 bases identical to TRBD2. CDR3 length equals 15 residues. Germline CDR1 and CDR2: LNHNV and YYDKDF (reference sequence). The J segment lost 4 bases and the V segment lost 5 bases, leaving 5 bases of the junction unmatched. The CDR3 bases are TGTGCCACCAGCTGGACTAGCGGATATTACAATGAGCAGTTCTTC. Residues: CATSWTSGYYNEQFF.

This chain joins TRBV6-6 and TRBJ1-1, with 7 bases matching TRBD1. The CDR3 is 12 amino acids. Per the germline V gene, CDR1 is MNHNY and CDR2 is SVGAGI (reference sequence). V trimming: 10 bases; J trimming: 1 base; junction bases outside the gene matches: 3. The DNA for the CDR3 is TGTGCCACCACAGGGGCGAACACTGAAGCTTTCTTT. This gives the protein CATTGANTEAFF.

This clonotype was recorded a few times. The chain carries TRBV4-3 and TRBJ2-6; 7 positions agree with TRBD2. From germline, CDR1 is LGHNA and CDR2 YSLEER. The V segment lost 3 bases and the J segment 4 bases; nucleotides outside the gene matches: 6. The CDR3 runs 16 residues. CDR3 nucleotides: TGCGCCAGCAGCCACGAGGCGGGAGCGGGGGCCAACGTCCTGACTTTC. Its translation: CASSHEAGAGANVLTF.

There are many counts of this clonotype. This chain links TRBV20-1 with TRBJ2-5; 7 bases line up with TRBD1. Unmatched junction bases numbered 6, after V lost 0 bases and J lost 5 bases. The length of the CDR3 is 14 residues. The V gene's germline CDR1 is DFQATT and CDR2 SNEGSKA (reference sequence). The DNA of the CDR3 is TGCAGTGCTAGAGAACGGGACAGTCGGGAGACCCAGTACTTC. Translating gives CSARERDSRETQYF.

Only a few counts were recorded for this clonotype. The rearrangement links TRBV7-9 to TRBJ1-1; a possible D gene is TRBD1 (6 bases). The V gene lost 5 bases and the J gene lost 7 bases, with 17 bases spanning the gap. The CDR3 consists of 14 residues. In germline, CDR1 is SEHNR, CDR2 FQNEAQ (reference sequence). The CDR3 loop reads CASSLTGSGGEAFF. CDR3 nucleotides: TGTGCCAGCAGCCTTACAGGGTCCGGGGGTGAAGCTTTCTTT.

The chain couples TRBV5-1 to TRBJ1-1, with TRBD1 as a possible D gene (5 bases). The CDR3 contains 16 residues. Germline V CDR1 and CDR2: SGHRS, YFSETQ. The V end lost 4 bases, the J end lost 0 bases, and 16 bases lay between the germline ends. CDR3 sequence: CASSPLGGEMNTEAFF. The CDR3 DNA reads TGCGCCAGCAGCCCCTTGGGGGGAGAAATGAACACTGAAGCTTTCTTT.

For the CDR3, the DNA is TGCGCCAGCAGTCCCGGGACCCCGTCGGCCGGGGAGCTGTTTTTT. It translates to CASSPGTPSAGELFF. The rearrangement links TRBV5-1 to TRBJ2-2; perhaps D is TRBD1 or TRBD2 (5 bases each). The germline gives CDR1 SGHRS, CDR2 YFSETQ. Trimming pared 5 bases from V and 6 bases from J, leaving 17 bases between. The CDR3 spans 15 residues.

The sample holds a few counts of this clonotype. The chain recombines TRBV12-3 or TRBV12-4 with TRBJ2-3; maybe TRBD2 (7 bases). The CDR3 covers 13 residues. V was cut by 3 bases and J by 6 bases, with 10 bases left in between. This CDR3 is CASSFWGGDTQYF. The CDR3 nucleotides read TGTGCCAGCAGTTTCTGGGGGGGCGATACGCAGTATTTT.

This clonotype was seen a few times. The rearrangement links TRBV7-6 to TRBJ1-2; D gene uncertain. From germline, CDR1 is SGHVS and CDR2 FNYEAQ. Trimming stripped 1 base from V and 4 bases from J, with 10 bases between. The CDR3 covers 14 residues. The CDR3 reads CASSLGVGPYGYTF. CDR3 DNA: TGTGCCAGCAGCTTAGGCGTGGGTCCCTATGGCTACACCTTC.